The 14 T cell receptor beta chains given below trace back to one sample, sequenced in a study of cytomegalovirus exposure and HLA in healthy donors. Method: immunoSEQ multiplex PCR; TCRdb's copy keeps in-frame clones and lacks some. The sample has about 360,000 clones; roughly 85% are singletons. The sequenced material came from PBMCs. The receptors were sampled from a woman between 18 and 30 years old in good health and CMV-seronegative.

CDR3 region: CAWRSLKNTGELFF. For the CDR3, the DNA is TGTGCCTGGAGGTCCCTTAAAAACACCGGGGAGCTGTTTTTT. This rearrangement joins TRBV30 to TRBJ2-2, with D unresolved. V was clipped by 3 bases and J by 2 bases, with 10 bases between them. CDR3 length equals 14 residues. Germline values: CDR1 GTSNPN, CDR2 SVGIG (reference sequence).

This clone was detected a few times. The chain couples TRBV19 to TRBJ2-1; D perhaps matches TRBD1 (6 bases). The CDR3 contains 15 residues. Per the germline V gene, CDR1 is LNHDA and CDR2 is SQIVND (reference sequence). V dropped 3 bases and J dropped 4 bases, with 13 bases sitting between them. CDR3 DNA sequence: TGTGCCAGTAGTATCGAAGGACAGCGATACAATGAGCAGTTCTTC. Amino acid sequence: CASSIEGQRYNEQFF.

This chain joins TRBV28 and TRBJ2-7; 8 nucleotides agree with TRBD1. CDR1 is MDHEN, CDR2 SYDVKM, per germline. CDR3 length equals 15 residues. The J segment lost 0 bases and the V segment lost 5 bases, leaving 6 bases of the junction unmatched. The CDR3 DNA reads TGTGCCAGCAGTGAGATACAGGGGGGCTCCTACGAGCAGTACTTC. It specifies CASSEIQGGSYEQYF.

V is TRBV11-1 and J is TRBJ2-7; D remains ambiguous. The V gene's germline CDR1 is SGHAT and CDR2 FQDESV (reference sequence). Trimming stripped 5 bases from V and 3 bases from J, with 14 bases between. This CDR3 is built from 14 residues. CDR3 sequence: CASSVLTSDYEQYF. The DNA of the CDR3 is TGTGCCAGCAGCGTCCTCACCTCAGACTACGAGCAGTACTTC. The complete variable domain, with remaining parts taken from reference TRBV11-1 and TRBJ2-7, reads EAEVAQSPRYKITEKSQAVAFWCDPISGHATLYWYRQILGQGPELLVQFQDESVVDDSQLPKDRFSAERLKGVDSTLKIQPAELGDSAMYLCASSVLTSDYEQYFGPGTRLTVT.

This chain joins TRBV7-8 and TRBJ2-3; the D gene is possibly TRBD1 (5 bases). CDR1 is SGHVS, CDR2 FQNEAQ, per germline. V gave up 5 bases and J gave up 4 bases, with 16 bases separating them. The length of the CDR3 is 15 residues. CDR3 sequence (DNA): TGTGCCAGCAGCCCTTTCGCCAGGGTAGCAGATACGCAGTATTTT. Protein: CASSPFARVADTQYF.

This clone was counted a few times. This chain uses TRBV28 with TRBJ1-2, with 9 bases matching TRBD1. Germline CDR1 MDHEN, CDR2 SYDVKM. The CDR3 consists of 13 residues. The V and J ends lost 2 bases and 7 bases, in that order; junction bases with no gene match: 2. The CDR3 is CASSLGTGRGYTF. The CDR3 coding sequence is TGTGCCAGCAGTTTAGGGACAGGGCGTGGCTACACCTTC.

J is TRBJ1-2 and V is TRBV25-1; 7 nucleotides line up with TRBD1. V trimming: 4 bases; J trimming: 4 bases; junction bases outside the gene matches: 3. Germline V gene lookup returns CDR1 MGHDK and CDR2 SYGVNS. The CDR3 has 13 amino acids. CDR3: CASSGGTAYGYTF. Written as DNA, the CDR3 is TGTGCCAGCAGTGGCGGGACAGCCTATGGCTACACCTTC.

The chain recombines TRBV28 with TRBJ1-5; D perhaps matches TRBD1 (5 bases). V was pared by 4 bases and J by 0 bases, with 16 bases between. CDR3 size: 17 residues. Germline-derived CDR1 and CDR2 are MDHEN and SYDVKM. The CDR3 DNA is TGTGCCAGCAGTTCGGTTCAGGGCTCATATAGCAATCAGCCCCAGCATTTT. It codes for CASSSVQGSYSNQPQHF.

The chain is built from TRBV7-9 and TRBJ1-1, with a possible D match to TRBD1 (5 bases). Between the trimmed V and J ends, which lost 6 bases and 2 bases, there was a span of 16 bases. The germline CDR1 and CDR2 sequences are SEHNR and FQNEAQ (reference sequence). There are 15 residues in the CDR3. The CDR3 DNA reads TGTGCCAGCAGGGATTCGGGGGAAGGCAACACTGAAGCTTTCTTT. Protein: CASRDSGEGNTEAFF.

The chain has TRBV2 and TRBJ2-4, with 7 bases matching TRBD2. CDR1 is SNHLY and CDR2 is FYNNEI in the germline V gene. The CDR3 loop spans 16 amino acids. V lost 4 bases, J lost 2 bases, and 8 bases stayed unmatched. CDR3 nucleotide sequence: TGTGCCAGCAGTGGGCCGGGAGGTGAAACCAAAAACATTCAGTACTTC. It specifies CASSGPGGETKNIQYF.

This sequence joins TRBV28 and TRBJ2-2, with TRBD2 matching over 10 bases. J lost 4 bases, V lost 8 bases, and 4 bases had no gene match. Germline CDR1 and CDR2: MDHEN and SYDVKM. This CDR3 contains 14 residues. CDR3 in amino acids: CASAAGGVTGELFF. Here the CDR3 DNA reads TGTGCCAGCGCAGCGGGGGGGGTCACCGGGGAGCTGTTTTTT.

CDR3 residues: CASSEATVSNQPQHF. CDR3 bases: TGTGCCAGCAGTGAAGCAACGGTTAGCAATCAGCCCCAGCATTTT. The chain uses TRBV2 and TRBJ1-5; no firm D call. CDR3 length: 15 amino acids. Germline V lookup: CDR1 SNHLY, CDR2 FYNNEI. V was clipped by 0 bases and J by 0 bases, with 6 bases between them.

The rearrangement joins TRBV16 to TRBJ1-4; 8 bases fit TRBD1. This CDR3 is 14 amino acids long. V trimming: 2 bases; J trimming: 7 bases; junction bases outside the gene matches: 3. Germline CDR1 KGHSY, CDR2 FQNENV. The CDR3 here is CASSQQGAGEKLFF. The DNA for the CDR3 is TGTGCCAGCAGCCAACAGGGGGCTGGTGAAAAACTGTTTTTT.

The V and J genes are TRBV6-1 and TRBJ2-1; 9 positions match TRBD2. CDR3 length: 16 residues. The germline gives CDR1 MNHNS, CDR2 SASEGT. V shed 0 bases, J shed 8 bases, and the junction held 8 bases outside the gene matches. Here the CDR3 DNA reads TGTGCCAGCAGTGAAGCGGGCGGGAGGGCCACAGATGAGCAGTTCTTC. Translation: CASSEAGGRATDEQFF.